This T cell receptor beta chain is drawn from a study of spatial heterogeneity in lung cancer. By share, this clonotype counts as medium-sized. The antigen is unknown. Time point of the sample: sample taken at primary tumor resection. Patients with untreated early-stage non-small cell lung cancer, numbering 72, were the donors. TCRs were sequenced from unsorted whole RNA of tumor, nontumor lung or PBMC. Individual TCR cDNA molecules each bore their own unique molecular identifier. Using its own MiXCR run on the 5' RACE reads, TCRdb lists one record per CDR3 protein. In the table there are 7,500 to 9,000 distinct CDR3 sequences, around 10% of which are singletons. Whole-study results and caveats: Expanded intratumoral alpha and beta TCR counts tracked tumor mutation counts. Numbers of ubiquitous and regional expanded TCRs tracked ubiquitous and regional nonsynonymous mutation counts, respectively.

J gave up 0 bases and V 3 bases, and 7 bases lay outside the gene matches. Per the germline V gene, CDR1 is DFQATT and CDR2 is SNEGSKA (reference sequence). This CDR3 comprises 15 residues. The chain combines TRBV20-1 with TRBJ2-7, with 8 bases matching TRBD1. The TCR was taken from a male donor with early-stage non-small cell lung cancer. The material sequenced was lung tumor tissue, taken at surgery. The CDR3 nucleotides are TGCAGTGCTAGCGGTTGGGACAGGAGCTCCTACGAGCAGTACTTC. Translation gives CSASGWDRSSYEQYF.